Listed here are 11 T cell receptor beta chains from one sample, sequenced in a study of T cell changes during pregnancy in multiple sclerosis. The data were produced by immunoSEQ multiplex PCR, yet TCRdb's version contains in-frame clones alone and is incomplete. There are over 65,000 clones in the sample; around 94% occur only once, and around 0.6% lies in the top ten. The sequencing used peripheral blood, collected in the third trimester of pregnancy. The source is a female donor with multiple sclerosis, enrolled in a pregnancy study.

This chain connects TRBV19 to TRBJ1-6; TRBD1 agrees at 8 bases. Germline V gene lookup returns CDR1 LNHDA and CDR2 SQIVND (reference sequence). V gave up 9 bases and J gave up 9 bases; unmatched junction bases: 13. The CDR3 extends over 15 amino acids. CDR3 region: CASTLRTGLRSPLHF. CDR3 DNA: TGTGCCAGCACCCTTAGGACAGGGTTACGTTCACCCCTCCACTTT.

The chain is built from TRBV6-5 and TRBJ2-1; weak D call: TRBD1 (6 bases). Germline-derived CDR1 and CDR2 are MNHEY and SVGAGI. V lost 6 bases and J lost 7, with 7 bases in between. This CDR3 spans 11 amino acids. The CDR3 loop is CASRRGNEQFF. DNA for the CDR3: TGTGCCAGCAGGAGGGGGAATGAGCAGTTCTTC.

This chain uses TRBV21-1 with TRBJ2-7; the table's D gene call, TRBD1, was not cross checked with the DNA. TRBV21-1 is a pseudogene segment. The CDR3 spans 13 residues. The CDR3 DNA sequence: TGTGCCAGCAGTCCGAGACAGCCTTGGGAGCAGTACTTC. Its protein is CASSPRQPWEQYF.

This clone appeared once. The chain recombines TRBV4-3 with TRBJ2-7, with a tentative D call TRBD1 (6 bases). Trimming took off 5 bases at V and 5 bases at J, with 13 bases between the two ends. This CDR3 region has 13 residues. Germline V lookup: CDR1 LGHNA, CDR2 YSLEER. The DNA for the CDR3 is TGCGCCAGCAGCTTAGGGTACAGGGACGAGCAGTACTTC. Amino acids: CASSLGYRDEQYF.

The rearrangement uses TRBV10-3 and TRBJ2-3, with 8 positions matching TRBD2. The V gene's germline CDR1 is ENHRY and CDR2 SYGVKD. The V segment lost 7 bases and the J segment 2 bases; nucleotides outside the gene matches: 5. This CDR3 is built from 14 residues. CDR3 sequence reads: CAIKRGGPTDTQYF. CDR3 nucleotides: TGTGCCATCAAACGGGGGGGTCCCACAGATACGCAGTATTTT.

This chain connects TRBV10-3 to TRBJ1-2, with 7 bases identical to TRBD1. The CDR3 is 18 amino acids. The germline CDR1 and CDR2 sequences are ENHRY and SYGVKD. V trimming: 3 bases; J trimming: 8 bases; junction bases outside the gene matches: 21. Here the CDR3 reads CAISETGTVQASHQGYTF. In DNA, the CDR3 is TGTGCCATCAGTGAAACCGGGACAGTCCAAGCCAGCCACCAAGGCTACACCTTC.

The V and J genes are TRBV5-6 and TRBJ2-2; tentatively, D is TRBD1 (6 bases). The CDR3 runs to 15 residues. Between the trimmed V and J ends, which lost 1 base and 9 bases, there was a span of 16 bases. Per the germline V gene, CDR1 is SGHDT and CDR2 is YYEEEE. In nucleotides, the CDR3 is TGTGCCAGCAGCTTGCCACAGGGTAGAGTAAGGGAGCTGTTTTTT. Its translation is CASSLPQGRVRELFF.

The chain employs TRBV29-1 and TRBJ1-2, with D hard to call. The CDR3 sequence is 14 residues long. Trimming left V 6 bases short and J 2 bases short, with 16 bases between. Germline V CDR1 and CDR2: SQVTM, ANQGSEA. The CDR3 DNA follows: TGCAGCGTGGCAATTGGTTCAATGAACTATGGCTACACCTTC. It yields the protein CSVAIGSMNYGYTF. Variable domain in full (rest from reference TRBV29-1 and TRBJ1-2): SAVISQKPSRDICQRGTSLTIQCQVDSQVTMMFWYRQQPGQSLTLIATANQGSEATYESGFVIDKFPISRPNLTFSTLTVSNMSPEDSSIYLCSVAIGSMNYGYTFGSGTRLTVV.

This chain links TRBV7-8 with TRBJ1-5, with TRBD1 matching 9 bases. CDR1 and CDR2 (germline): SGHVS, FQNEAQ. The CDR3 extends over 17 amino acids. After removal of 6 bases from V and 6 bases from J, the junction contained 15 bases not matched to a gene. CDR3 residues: CASSQSVGTGLGQPQHF. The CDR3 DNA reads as TGTGCCAGCAGTCAAAGCGTAGGGACAGGGTTGGGTCAGCCCCAGCATTTT.

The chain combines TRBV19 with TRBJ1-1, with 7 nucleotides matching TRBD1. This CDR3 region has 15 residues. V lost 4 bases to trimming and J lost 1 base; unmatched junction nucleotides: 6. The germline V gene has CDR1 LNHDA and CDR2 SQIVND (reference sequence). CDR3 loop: CASSRRGQQNTEAFF. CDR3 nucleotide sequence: TGTGCCAGTAGTAGAAGGGGACAGCAGAACACTGAAGCTTTCTTT.

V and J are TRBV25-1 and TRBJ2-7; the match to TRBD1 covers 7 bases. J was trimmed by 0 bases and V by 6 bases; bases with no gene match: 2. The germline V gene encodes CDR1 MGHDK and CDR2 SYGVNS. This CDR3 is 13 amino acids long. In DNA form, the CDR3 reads TGTGCCAGCAGGAGACAGGGCTCCTACGAGCAGTACTTC. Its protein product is CASRRQGSYEQYF.